The TCR beta chain described here comes from a study of T cells in Graves' hyperthyroidism and ophthalmopathy (dated by TCRdb to the late 2010s). With respect to the entire study: Peripheral blood samples were taken at the time of initial diagnosis, prior to any treatment. To identify distinguishing TCR V-J signatures, a discovery cohort of some 100 patients was used, comprising 40 to 45 with Graves' ophthalmopathy and around 57 with stable Graves' hyperthyroidism. An independent validation cohort of 18 to 20 hyperthyroidism patients and about 15 patients who later progressed to ophthalmopathy tested prospective prediction of ophthalmopathy. The 100 or so discovery patients were randomly divided into training and test sets at a 7:3 ratio. In about six Graves' hyperthyroidism patients, the study also compared T-cell repertoires from thyroid tissue with T-cell repertoires from blood. Once sampling was done, hyperthyroidism patients were given methimazole at a starting dose of 30 mg daily, whereas ophthalmopathy patients were given high-dose intravenous methylprednisolone. The paper describes TCR Vbeta CDR3 sequencing of around 130 peripheral blood samples, made up of 40 to 45 ophthalmopathy patients, roughly 72 hyperthyroidism patients and 17 progressor patients. What the study reported, not specific to this receptor: Ophthalmopathy was separated from stable hyperthyroidism by a 13 V-J signature model, with approximately 86% sensitivity and about 81% specificity obtained in cross-validation and 80%/75% obtained in testing. No statistical method was used to set the sample size in advance, and investigators knew the group allocation. Blood samples also contained most of the expanded thyroid clonotypes (frequency above 0.001), which suggests that blood repertoires may reflect thyroid immune responses. In validation, the model predicted progression to ophthalmopathy a median of about 6.8 months before onset, with roughly 68% sensitivity and 72.22% specificity.

There are 14 amino acids in the CDR3, from cysteine to phenylalanine inclusive. Of all the DNA, just the CDR3 is kept, 42 bases in frame from base 1. Here V drops 6 bases and J drops 4 bases, and the junction holds 11 bases not matched to any gene. CDR1 SQVTM and CDR2 ANQGSEA are derived from the germline V gene. TCR beta CDR3 regions were amplified from RNA transcripts. For the first round of RT-PCR on the TCR CDR3, the HTBI primer set was used together with the Qiagen OneStep RT-PCR kit. Libraries were constructed in a second round of multiplex PCR, after which size selection and purification were performed. The libraries were sequenced on an Illumina HiSeq2000 using paired-end 100 bp reads. Per the original workflow: SOAPnuke was used to process the raw data, with reads discarded if the reads contained adapters or uncalled bases, had a mean Phred below 15, or lacked an exact constant-primer or identifier match. COPE v1.2.5 was used to merge the high-quality paired reads, and each unique nucleotide sequence was defined as a clonotype. MiTCR v1.1 was used to align clonotypes to the IMGT TRBV, TRBD and TRBJ reference segments. The analysis was restricted to V-J combinations with a frequency above 0.0001, which together covered about 99% of the repertoires. A TCS score was defined as the ratio of F50 (clonal expansion) to E x V (chaos), with BLOSUM62-based TCRdist applied between CDR3 peptides within each V-J. Welch's t-statistics and random forest reduced several hundred V-J features to 13, which were used in a naive Bayes classifier (R e1071). TCRdb trimmed the raw reads at Q25, called clones with MiXCR and kept productive beta chains. Rows matching on CDR3 protein sequence are summarized as one entry with the most common DNA and genes. TCRdb's processing, not the study's, gives the V and J calls here. This sample gives about 420,000 distinct CDR3 sequences in total; 15% to 18% of them show up just once. The ten most abundant clones make up about 7.7% of the sample.

Stable Graves' hyperthyroidism was defined as no progression to ophthalmopathy during 18 months of follow-up. Hyperthyroidism patients were newly diagnosed, with disease duration under 2 months, and aged 18 to 65 years. Exclusion was applied to patients with uncontrolled infections, other autoimmune diseases, pregnancy or lactation. Diagnoses were based on clinical symptoms, serum thyroxine and TRAb, thyroid ultrasound and orbital computed tomography. PBMCs were isolated from about 10 ml of fresh peripheral blood by Ficoll-Paque density gradient centrifugation. Total RNA was extracted with Trizol reagent, and quality was checked on an Agilent 2100 Bioanalyzer. The sample holds many counts of this clonotype. This clone's antigen is unknown. Within one base of it there is no much larger clone, and no base qualities were kept.

Sequencing was carried out using blood. The sequence is built from TRBV29-1 and TRBJ2-7; 8 central nucleotides agree with TRBD1. This TCR was recovered from a woman between 18 and 30 years old with Graves' hyperthyroidism. DNA sequence: TGCAGCGTCGCTGGACAGGGAGGAAGTTACGAGCAGTACTTC. Its coded protein is CSVAGQGGSYEQYF.